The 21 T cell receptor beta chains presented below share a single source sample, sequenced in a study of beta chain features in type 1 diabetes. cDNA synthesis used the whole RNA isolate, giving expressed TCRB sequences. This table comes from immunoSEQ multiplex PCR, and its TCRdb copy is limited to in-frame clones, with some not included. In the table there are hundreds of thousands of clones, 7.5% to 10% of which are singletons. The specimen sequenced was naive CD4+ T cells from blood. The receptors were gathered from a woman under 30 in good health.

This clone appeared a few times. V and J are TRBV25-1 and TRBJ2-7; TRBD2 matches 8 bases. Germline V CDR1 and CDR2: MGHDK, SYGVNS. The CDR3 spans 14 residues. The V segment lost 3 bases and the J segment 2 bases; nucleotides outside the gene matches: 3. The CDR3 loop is CASSESGGAYEQYF. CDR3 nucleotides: TGTGCCAGCAGTGAGAGCGGGGGAGCCTACGAGCAGTACTTC.

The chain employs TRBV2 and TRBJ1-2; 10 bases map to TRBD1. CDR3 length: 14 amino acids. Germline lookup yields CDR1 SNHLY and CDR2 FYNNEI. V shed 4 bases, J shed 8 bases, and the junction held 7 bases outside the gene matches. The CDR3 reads CASSADRGPGGYTF. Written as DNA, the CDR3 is TGTGCCAGCAGTGCAGACAGGGGGCCTGGAGGCTACACCTTC.

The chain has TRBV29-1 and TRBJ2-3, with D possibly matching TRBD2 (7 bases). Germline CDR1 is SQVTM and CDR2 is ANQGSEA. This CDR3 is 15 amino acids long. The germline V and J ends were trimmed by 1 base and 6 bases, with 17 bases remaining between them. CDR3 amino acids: CSVEVERGATDTQYF. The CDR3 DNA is TGCAGCGTTGAAGTAGAACGGGGGGCCACCGATACGCAGTATTTT.

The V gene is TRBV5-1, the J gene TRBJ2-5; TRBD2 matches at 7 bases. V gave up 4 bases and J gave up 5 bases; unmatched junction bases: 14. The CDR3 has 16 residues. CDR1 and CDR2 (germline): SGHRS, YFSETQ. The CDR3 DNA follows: TGCGCCAGCAGCCTCGGGCAGCGGGGCCGGGTGGAGACCCAGTACTTC. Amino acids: CASSLGQRGRVETQYF.

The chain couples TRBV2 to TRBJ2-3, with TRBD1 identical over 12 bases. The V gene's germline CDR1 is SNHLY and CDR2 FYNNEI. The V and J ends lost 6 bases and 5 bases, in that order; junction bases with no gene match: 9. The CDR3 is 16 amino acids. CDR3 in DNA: TGTGCCAGCAGGGCGCCGGGACAGGGGGCGGTAGATACGCAGTATTTT. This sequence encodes CASRAPGQGAVDTQYF.

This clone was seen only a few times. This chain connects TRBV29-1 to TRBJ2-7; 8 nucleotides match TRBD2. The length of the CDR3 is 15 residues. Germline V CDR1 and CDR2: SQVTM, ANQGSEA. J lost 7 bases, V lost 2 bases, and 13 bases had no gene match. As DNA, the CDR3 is TGCAGCGTTGAAAGAAGACGGGAGGGCCTGGAGGAGCAGTACTTC. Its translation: CSVERRREGLEEQYF.

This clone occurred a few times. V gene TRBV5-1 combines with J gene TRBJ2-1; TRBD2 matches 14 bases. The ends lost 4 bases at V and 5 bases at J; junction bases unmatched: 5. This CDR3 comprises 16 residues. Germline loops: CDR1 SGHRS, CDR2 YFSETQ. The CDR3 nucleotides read TGCGCCAGCAGCCTCGGGACTAGCGGGAGAGACAATGAGCAGTTCTTC. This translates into CASSLGTSGRDNEQFF.

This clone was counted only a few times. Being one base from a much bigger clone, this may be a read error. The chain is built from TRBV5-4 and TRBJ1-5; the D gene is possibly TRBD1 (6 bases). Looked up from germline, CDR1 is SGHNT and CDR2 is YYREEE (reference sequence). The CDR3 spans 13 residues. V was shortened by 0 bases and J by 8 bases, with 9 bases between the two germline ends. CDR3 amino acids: CASSLDRDEPQHF. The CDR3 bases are TGTGCCAGCAGCTTGGACAGGGATGAGCCCCAGCATTTT.

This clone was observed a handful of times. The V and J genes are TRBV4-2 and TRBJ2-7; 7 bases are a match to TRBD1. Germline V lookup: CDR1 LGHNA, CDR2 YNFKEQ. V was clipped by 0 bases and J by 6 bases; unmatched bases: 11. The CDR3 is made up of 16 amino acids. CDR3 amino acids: CASSQDPGQVPGEQYF. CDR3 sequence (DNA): TGTGCCAGCAGCCAAGATCCAGGACAGGTCCCTGGCGAGCAGTACTTC.

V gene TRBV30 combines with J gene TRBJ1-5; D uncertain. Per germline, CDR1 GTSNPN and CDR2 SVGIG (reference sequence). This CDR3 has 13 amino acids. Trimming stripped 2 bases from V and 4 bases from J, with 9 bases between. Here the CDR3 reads CAWSQALNQPQHF. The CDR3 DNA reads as TGTGCCTGGAGTCAGGCACTGAATCAGCCCCAGCATTTT.

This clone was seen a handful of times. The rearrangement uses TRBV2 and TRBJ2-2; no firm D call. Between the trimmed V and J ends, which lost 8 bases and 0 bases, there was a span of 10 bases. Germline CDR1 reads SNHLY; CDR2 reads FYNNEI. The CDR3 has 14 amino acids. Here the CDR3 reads CASLVDTNTGELFF. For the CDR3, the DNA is TGTGCCAGCCTCGTTGACACGAACACCGGGGAGCTGTTTTTT. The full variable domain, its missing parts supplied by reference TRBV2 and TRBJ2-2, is EPEVTQTPSHQVTQMGQEVILRCVPISNHLYFYWYRQILGQKVEFLVSFYNNEISEKSEIFDDQFSVERPDGSNFTLKIRSTKLEDSAMYFCASLVDTNTGELFFGEGSRLTVL.

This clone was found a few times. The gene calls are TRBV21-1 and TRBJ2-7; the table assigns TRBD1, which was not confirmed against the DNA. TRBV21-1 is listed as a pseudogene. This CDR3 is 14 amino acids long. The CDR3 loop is CASSPGTGVSEQYF. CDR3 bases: TGTGCCAGCAGCCCCGGGACAGGGGTTTCCGAGCAGTACTTC.

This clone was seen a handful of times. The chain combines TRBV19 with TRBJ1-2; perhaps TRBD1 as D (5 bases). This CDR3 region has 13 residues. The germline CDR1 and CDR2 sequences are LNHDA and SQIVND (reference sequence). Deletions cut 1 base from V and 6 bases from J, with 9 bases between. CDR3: CASSIAAGNGYTF. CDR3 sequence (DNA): TGTGCCAGTAGTATAGCGGCAGGGAATGGCTACACCTTC.

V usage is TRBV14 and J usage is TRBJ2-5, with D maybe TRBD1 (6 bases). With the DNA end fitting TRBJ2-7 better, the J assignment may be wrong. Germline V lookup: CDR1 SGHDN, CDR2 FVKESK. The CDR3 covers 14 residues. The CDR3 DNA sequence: TGTGCCAGCAGCCAAGCAGGGGTTGCCTACGAGCAGTACTTC. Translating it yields CASSQAGVAYEQYF.

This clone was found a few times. The CDR3 nucleotides are TGTGCCAGCAGTAGCGGGAGTGTAAATGAGCAGTTCTTC. The encoded protein is CASSSGSVNEQFF. The genes are TRBV6-5 and TRBJ2-1; 8 nucleotides match TRBD2. Germline-derived CDR1 and CDR2 are MNHEY and SVGAGI. The length of the CDR3 is 13 residues. V was clipped by 5 bases and J by 7 bases; unmatched bases: 4.

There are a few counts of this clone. CDR3 residues: CASTRDRGYGYTF. The CDR3 nucleotides are TGTGCCAGTACCAGGGACAGGGGCTATGGCTACACCTTC. The V call is TRBV19, the J call TRBJ1-2, with 10 bases lining up with TRBD1. The V gene end was trimmed by 7 bases and the J gene end by 4 bases; junction bases not matched to a gene: 3. The germline CDR1 and CDR2 sequences are LNHDA and SQIVND (reference sequence). The CDR3 loop spans 13 amino acids.

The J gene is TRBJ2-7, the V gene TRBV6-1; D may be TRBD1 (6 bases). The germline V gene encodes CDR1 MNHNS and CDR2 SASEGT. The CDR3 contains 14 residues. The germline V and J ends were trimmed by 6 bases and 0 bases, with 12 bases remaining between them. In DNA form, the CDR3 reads TGTGCCAGCAGAGCAAGAGGGGGCTCCTACGAGCAGTACTTC. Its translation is CASRARGGSYEQYF.

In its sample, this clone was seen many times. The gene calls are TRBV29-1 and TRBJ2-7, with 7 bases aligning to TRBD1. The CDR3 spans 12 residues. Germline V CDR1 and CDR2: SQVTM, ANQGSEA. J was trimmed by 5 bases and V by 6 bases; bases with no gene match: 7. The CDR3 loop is CSVTKGQNEQYF. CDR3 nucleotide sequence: TGCAGCGTGACGAAGGGACAGAACGAGCAGTACTTC.

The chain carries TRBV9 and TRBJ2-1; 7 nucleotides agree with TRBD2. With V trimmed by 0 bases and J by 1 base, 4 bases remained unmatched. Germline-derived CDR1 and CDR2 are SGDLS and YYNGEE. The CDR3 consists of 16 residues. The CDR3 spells CASSVAGGGSYNEQFF. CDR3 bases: TGTGCCAGCAGCGTAGCTGGCGGGGGATCCTACAATGAGCAGTTCTTC.

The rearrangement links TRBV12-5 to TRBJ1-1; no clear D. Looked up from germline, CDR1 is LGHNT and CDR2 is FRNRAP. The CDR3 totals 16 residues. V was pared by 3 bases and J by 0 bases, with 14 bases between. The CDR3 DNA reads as TGTGCTAGTGGTTTATTTTTCCCGGCGGTGAACACTGAAGCTTTCTTT. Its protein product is CASGLFFPAVNTEAFF.

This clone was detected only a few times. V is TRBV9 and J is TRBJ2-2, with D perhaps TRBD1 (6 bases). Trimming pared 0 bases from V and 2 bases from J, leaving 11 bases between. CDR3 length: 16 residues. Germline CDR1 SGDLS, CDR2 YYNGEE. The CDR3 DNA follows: TGTGCCAGCAGCGTAGTCAGGGGTCCCAACACCGGGGAGCTGTTTTTT. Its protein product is CASSVVRGPNTGELFF. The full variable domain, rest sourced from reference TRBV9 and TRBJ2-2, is DSGVTQTPKHLITATGQRVTLRCSPRSGDLSVYWYQQSLDQGLQFLIQYYNGEERAKGNILERFSAQQFPDLHSELNLSSLELGDSALYFCASSVVRGPNTGELFFGEGSRLTVL.